The 14 T cell receptor beta chains below all came from one sample that was sequenced in a study of blood T cell repertoires in COVID-19. Clones were sequenced by immunoSEQ multiplex PCR, and TCRdb holds only the in-frame ones, with some missing. The data contain around 200,000 clones, approximately 78% of them singletons. The specimen sequenced was PBMCs or T cells enriched from blood (not recorded which). Source of these receptors: a man aged 40-55 years who had recovered from COVID-19.

J is TRBJ1-1 and V is TRBV6-5; the match to TRBD1 covers 11 bases. Germline-derived CDR1 and CDR2 are MNHEY and SVGAGI. Trimming cost V 4 bases and J 5 bases; bases outside gene matches: 6. The CDR3 runs 15 residues. CDR3 nucleotide sequence: TGTGCCAGCAGTTTCCCAGGGACAGGGGGGACTGAAGCTTTCTTT. Encoded protein: CASSFPGTGGTEAFF.

The J gene is TRBJ2-3, the V gene TRBV27; 9 nucleotides agree with TRBD2. The germline V gene has CDR1 MNHEY and CDR2 SMNVEV (reference sequence). The CDR3 has 16 amino acids. With V trimmed by 2 bases and J by 1 base, 4 bases remained unmatched. The CDR3: CASSLISSGGTDTQYF. In DNA form, the CDR3 reads TGTGCCAGCAGTTTAATTTCTAGCGGGGGCACAGATACGCAGTATTTT.

The chain employs TRBV24-1 and TRBJ2-3, with 8 positions matching TRBD2. The CDR3 loop spans 15 amino acids. The ends lost 7 bases at V and 3 bases at J; junction bases unmatched: 8. Germline V gene sequence: CDR1 KGHDR, CDR2 SFDVKD. The CDR3: CATRRRGGKTDTQYF. The CDR3 nucleotides are TGTGCCACCAGGCGTCGGGGGGGTAAAACAGATACGCAGTATTTT.

The gene calls are TRBV2 and TRBJ2-3; a possible D gene is TRBD2 (6 bases). Germline-derived CDR1 and CDR2 are SNHLY and FYNNEI. The CDR3 totals 15 residues. V lost 0 bases to trimming and J lost 8 bases, with 15 bases between them. The CDR3 DNA reads as TGTGCCAGCAGTGAAGCTAGCGGCAGGGCGGCTACGCAGTATTTT. It yields the protein CASSEASGRAATQYF.

In its sample, this clone was seen a few times. The junction shows a germline mismatch at one end, possibly a read error. The chain joins TRBV11-2 to TRBJ1-3, with D possibly being TRBD1 (6 bases). Germline V gives CDR1 SGHAT, CDR2 FQNNGV. This CDR3 is 13 amino acids long. The CDR3 loop is CASSLATQQGLPF. The CDR3 nucleotides read TGTGCCAGCAGCTTAGCTACCCAACAGGGCTTACCCTTT.

V is TRBV9 and J is TRBJ1-5; the match to TRBD1 covers 10 bases. This CDR3 is built from 15 residues. The V segment lost 4 bases and the J segment 5 bases; nucleotides outside the gene matches: 6. Germline V gene data show CDR1 as SGDLS and CDR2 as YYNGEE. CDR3 coding DNA: TGTGCCAGCAGCTCCGGACAGGGGGGCTATCAGCCCCAGCATTTT. This translates into CASSSGQGGYQPQHF.

This rearrangement joins TRBV6-5 to TRBJ1-5, with D unclear. Trimming took off 8 bases at V and 4 bases at J, with 9 bases between the two ends. Germline V lookup: CDR1 MNHEY, CDR2 SVGAGI. The CDR3 loop spans 12 amino acids. CDR3 nucleotide sequence: TGTGCCAGCCATTCGGGGAATCAGCCCCAGCATTTT. Translation: CASHSGNQPQHF.

V is TRBV6-5 and J is TRBJ2-7; D might be TRBD1 (6 bases). The CDR3 loop spans 14 amino acids. V lost 6 bases to trimming and J lost 6 bases, with 18 bases between them. Germline lookup yields CDR1 MNHEY and CDR2 SVGAGI. The CDR3 coding sequence is TGTGCCAGCAGGGGGCCGGGACACGGTGGCGAGCAGTACTTC. Translating it yields CASRGPGHGGEQYF.

This chain links TRBV2 with TRBJ2-5; D possibly corresponds to TRBD1 (5 bases). Trimming pared 5 bases from V and 3 bases from J, leaving 13 bases between. The CDR3 consists of 14 residues. The germline V gene has CDR1 SNHLY and CDR2 FYNNEI. CDR3 protein: CASSPVGVKETQYF. The CDR3 region has the DNA TGTGCCAGCAGTCCGGTAGGGGTAAAAGAGACCCAGTACTTC.

The rearrangement links TRBV9 to TRBJ2-1, with 8 bases lining up with TRBD2. From germline, CDR1 is SGDLS and CDR2 YYNGEE. The V and J ends lost 7 bases and 9 bases, in that order; junction bases with no gene match: 12. CDR3 length: 14 amino acids. The CDR3 nucleotides are TGTGCCAGCGGGTCAGCGGGAGAGAACGGTGAGCAGTTCTTC. It is translated as CASGSAGENGEQFF.

This chain uses TRBV10-1 with TRBJ2-5; 7 bases agree with TRBD1. V trimming: 3 bases; J trimming: 1 base; junction bases outside the gene matches: 11. Germline CDR1 is WNHNN and CDR2 is SYGVQD (reference sequence). The CDR3 loop spans 17 amino acids. DNA of the CDR3: TGCGCCAGCAGTGATACCGGAACCGGGACAGCCCAAGAGACCCAGTACTTC. Encoded protein: CASSDTGTGTAQETQYF.

The rearrangement uses TRBV5-5 and TRBJ2-7; D is ambiguous. The CDR3 totals 14 residues. The ends were cut back, 3 bases at V and 2 bases at J, with 12 bases in the middle. Per germline, CDR1 SGHKS and CDR2 YYEKEE (reference sequence). CDR3 sequence (DNA): TGTGCCAGCAGCTCCGGCGGAGATGCCTACGAGCAGTACTTC. The encoded protein is CASSSGGDAYEQYF.

V gene TRBV2 combines with J gene TRBJ1-6; D is perhaps TRBD1 (6 bases). The V gene lost 4 bases and the J gene lost 6 bases, with 10 bases spanning the gap. Germline values: CDR1 SNHLY, CDR2 FYNNEI. This CDR3 is 14 amino acids long. CDR3 nucleotides: TGTGCCAGCAGTGGGGGCAGGGGTAATTCACCCCTCCACTTT. This gives the protein CASSGGRGNSPLHF.

This clone showed up just once. V and J are TRBV2 and TRBJ2-1; the D is unclear. This CDR3 has 12 amino acids. From germline, CDR1 is SNHLY and CDR2 FYNNEI. V lost 0 bases, J lost 10 bases, and 7 bases lay in between. This CDR3 reads CASSEALEEQFF. The CDR3 bases are TGTGCCAGCAGTGAAGCGCTGGAGGAGCAGTTCTTC.